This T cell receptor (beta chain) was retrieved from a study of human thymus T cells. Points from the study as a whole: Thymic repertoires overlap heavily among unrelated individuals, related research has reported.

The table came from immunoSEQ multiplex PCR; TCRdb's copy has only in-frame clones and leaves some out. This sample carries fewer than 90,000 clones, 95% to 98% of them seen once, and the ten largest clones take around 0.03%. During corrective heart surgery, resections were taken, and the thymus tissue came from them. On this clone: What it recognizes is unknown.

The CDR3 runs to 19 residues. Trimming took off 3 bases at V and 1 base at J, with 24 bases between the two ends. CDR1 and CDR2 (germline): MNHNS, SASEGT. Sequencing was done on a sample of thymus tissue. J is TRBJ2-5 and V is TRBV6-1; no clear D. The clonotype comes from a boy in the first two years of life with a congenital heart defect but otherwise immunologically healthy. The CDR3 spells CASSEIFWQAETSQETQYF. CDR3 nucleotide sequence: TGTGCCAGCAGTGAGATATTCTGGCAAGCCGAGACCAGCCAAGAGACCCAGTACTTC.